One sample yielded the 27 T cell receptor beta chains listed below, sequenced in a study of blood T cell repertoires in COVID-19. The repertoire was sequenced with immunoSEQ multiplex PCR; TCRdb's copy has only in-frame clones and lacks some. The table has a few hundred thousand clones, roughly 85% seen once. The specimen sequenced was PBMCs or T cells enriched from blood (not recorded which). The receptors originated from a man aged 25 to 45 who had recovered from COVID-19.

V gene TRBV5-1 combines with J gene TRBJ1-2; 11 bases match TRBD1. The trim removed 0 bases at V and 8 bases at J, leaving 6 bases unmatched. Germline CDR1 is SGHRS and CDR2 is YFSETQ. The CDR3 runs to 15 residues. The CDR3 loop reads CASSLEDRGRGGYTF. The CDR3 DNA reads TGCGCCAGCAGCTTGGAGGACAGGGGGCGCGGAGGCTACACCTTC.

In nucleotides, the CDR3 is TGTGCTAGTGGTTTGATGTGGGACTCCTCTGGAAACACCATATATTTT. Amino acid sequence: CASGLMWDSSGNTIYF. V and J are TRBV12-5 and TRBJ1-3; D is possibly TRBD1 (5 bases). CDR3 length: 16 residues. V lost 2 bases to trimming and J lost 0 bases, with 11 bases between them. Germline V lookup: CDR1 LGHNT, CDR2 FRNRAP.

The genes are TRBV7-8 and TRBJ1-5, with D unresolved. CDR3 size: 13 residues. Germline V lookup: CDR1 SGHVS, CDR2 FQNEAQ. V was cut by 1 base and J by 7 bases, with 8 bases left in between. CDR3 loop: CASSLDSHQPQHF. DNA of the CDR3: TGTGCCAGCAGCTTAGACAGTCACCAGCCCCAGCATTTT.

Only a few counts were recorded for this clone. This chain joins TRBV6-5 and TRBJ2-2, with D tentatively TRBD2 (5 bases). V lost 6 bases to trimming and J lost 8 bases, with 10 bases between them. Germline V gives CDR1 MNHEY, CDR2 SVGAGI. The CDR3 loop spans 12 amino acids. CDR3 in amino acids: CASRRRTGELFF. DNA of the CDR3: TGTGCCAGCAGACGACGGACTGGGGAGCTGTTTTTT.

The chain links TRBV7-3 to TRBJ1-2, with 8 bases identical to TRBD1. This CDR3 spans 15 amino acids. Germline V gene sequence: CDR1 SGHTA, CDR2 FQGTGA. Unmatched junction bases numbered 7, after V lost 5 bases and J lost 2 bases. CDR3 protein: CASSLGQGENYGYTF. The CDR3 DNA follows: TGTGCCAGCAGCCTTGGACAGGGAGAAAACTATGGCTACACCTTC.

The gene calls are TRBV12-3 or TRBV12-4 and TRBJ1-1, with 7 bases fitting TRBD1. The V gene end was trimmed by 6 bases and the J gene end by 2 bases; junction bases not matched to a gene: 3. The CDR3 is 13 amino acids. Here the CDR3 reads CASRGQFNTEAFF. The CDR3 DNA is TGTGCCAGCAGGGGACAGTTTAACACTGAAGCTTTCTTT.

The chain links TRBV9 to TRBJ1-2; no firm D call. This CDR3 contains 16 residues. Germline V gives CDR1 SGDLS, CDR2 YYNGEE. The V gene lost 4 bases and the J gene lost 3 bases, with 19 bases spanning the gap. The DNA of the CDR3 is TGTGCCAGCAGCCCCCTGGGAGGAGACACGGACTATGGCTACACCTTC. Translating gives CASSPLGGDTDYGYTF.

The rearrangement joins TRBV2 to TRBJ2-7; D is uncertain. Germline loops: CDR1 SNHLY, CDR2 FYNNEI. The CDR3 covers 11 residues. With 6 bases removed from V and 4 bases from J, the gap between germline ends came to 7 bases. CDR3 bases: TGTGCCAGCAGCGGAGAATACGAGCAGTACTTC. This sequence encodes CASSGEYEQYF.

This rearrangement joins TRBV2 to TRBJ1-5, with D maybe TRBD1 (6 bases). Trimming removed 6 bases at V and 4 bases at J, with 19 bases between. The CDR3 has 16 amino acids. Germline lookup yields CDR1 SNHLY and CDR2 FYNNEI. CDR3 protein: CASRREQGTGNQPQHF. As DNA, the CDR3 is TGTGCCAGCAGGAGGGAACAGGGTACAGGGAATCAGCCCCAGCATTTT.

V and J are TRBV10-2 and TRBJ2-2; D remains unclear. Trimming left V 6 bases short and J 5 bases short, with 13 bases between. Germline V gives CDR1 WSHSY, CDR2 SAAADI. The CDR3 covers 14 residues. The CDR3 sequence: CASRTAALTGELFF. In DNA, the CDR3 is TGCGCCAGCAGGACTGCTGCCCTTACCGGGGAGCTGTTTTTT.

This chain uses TRBV3-1 (or the pseudogene TRBV3-2) with TRBJ2-1; no clear D. V was cut by 1 base and J by 4 bases, with 14 bases left in between. CDR1 and CDR2 (germline): LGHDT, YNNKEL (reference sequence). The CDR3 spans 16 residues. CDR3 nucleotides: TGTGCCAGCAGCCAAGGAGGCACACCCAGATACAATGAGCAGTTCTTC. The encoded protein is CASSQGGTPRYNEQFF.

This clone was found a few times. The V gene is TRBV10-3, the J gene TRBJ2-1, with 9 nucleotides matching TRBD1. Germline assignment: CDR1 ENHRY and CDR2 SYGVKD. The CDR3 totals 13 residues. V gave up 10 bases and J gave up 6 bases; unmatched junction bases: 7. The CDR3 nucleotides read TGTGCCACCAGGACAGGGGATCTCAATGAGCAGTTCTTC. Its protein product is CATRTGDLNEQFF.

The chain employs TRBV2 and TRBJ1-5, with D possibly matching TRBD1 (6 bases). Germline CDR1 SNHLY, CDR2 FYNNEI. V was trimmed by 5 bases and J by 6 bases, leaving 11 bases between them. The CDR3 loop spans 13 amino acids. The CDR3 DNA reads as TGTGCCAGCAGTCCAGGGGCGGCTCAGCCCCAGCATTTT. Residues: CASSPGAAQPQHF.

This clone was counted only a few times. The rearrangement links TRBV5-1 to TRBJ2-7; a weak D match, TRBD2 (5 bases). This CDR3 is built from 14 residues. Trimming took off 1 base at V and 2 bases at J, with 10 bases between the two ends. Germline V CDR1 and CDR2: SGHRS, YFSETQ. The CDR3 region is CASSLRERTYEQYF. In DNA, the CDR3 is TGCGCCAGCAGCTTGAGGGAGAGGACCTACGAGCAGTACTTC. Variable domain in full (rest from reference TRBV5-1 and TRBJ2-7): KAGVTQTPRYLIKTRGQQVTLSCSPISGHRSVSWYQQTPGQGLQFLFEYFSETQRNKGNFPGRFSGRQFSNSRSEMNVSTLELGDSALYLCASSLRERTYEQYFGPGTRLTVT.

The chain couples TRBV27 to TRBJ1-2; weak D call: TRBD1 (5 bases). Germline CDR1 is MNHEY and CDR2 is SMNVEV (reference sequence). This CDR3 contains 15 residues. Trimming shortened V by 3 bases and J by 6 bases, and 17 bases separated the two germline ends. The CDR3: CASSFRTGENNGYTF. The DNA of the CDR3 is TGTGCCAGCAGTTTCCGAACGGGGGAGAACAATGGCTACACCTTC.

This clone was picked up one time. This chain connects TRBV11-2 to TRBJ1-4; unclear D gene. There are 14 residues in the CDR3. Germline V CDR1 and CDR2: SGHAT, FQNNGV. Trimming took 2 bases from V and 6 from J, leaving 10 bases between them. This CDR3 reads CASSLMNGDEKLFF. As DNA, the CDR3 is TGTGCCAGCAGCTTAATGAACGGGGATGAAAAACTGTTTTTT.

V usage is TRBV7-3 and J usage is TRBJ2-5; possible D gene TRBD2, 5 bases. The CDR3 covers 15 residues. Per germline, CDR1 SGHTA and CDR2 FQGTGA. With 5 bases removed from V and 2 bases from J, the gap between germline ends came to 15 bases. For the CDR3, the DNA is TGTGCCAGCAGCCGAATGGGGAGCGATCAAGAGACCCAGTACTTC. It yields the protein CASSRMGSDQETQYF.

This chain uses TRBV18 with TRBJ2-2; 12 bases align to TRBD1. Losses at the gene ends were 6 bases for V and 3 bases for J; bases not matched to a gene: 8. CDR3 length equals 17 residues. Germline CDR1 and CDR2: KGHSH and LQKENI. The CDR3 loop reads CASSGTGGAGYTGELFF. CDR3 DNA: TGTGCCAGCTCCGGGACAGGGGGCGCCGGTTACACCGGGGAGCTGTTTTTT.

The CDR3 sequence is CASSVEPGGNYEQYF. CDR3 nucleotide sequence: TGTGCCAGCAGCGTAGAACCAGGGGGTAATTACGAGCAGTACTTC. V and J are TRBV9 and TRBJ2-7; TRBD1 matches at 7 bases. V lost 0 bases and J lost 4; bases outside the gene matches: 7. The CDR3 extends over 15 amino acids. In germline, CDR1 is SGDLS, CDR2 YYNGEE.

The chain uses TRBV5-6 and TRBJ2-3; 10 bases are shared with TRBD1. The J segment lost 5 bases and the V segment lost 0 bases, leaving 3 bases of the junction unmatched. Germline CDR1 is SGHDT and CDR2 is YYEEEE. This CDR3 is built from 15 residues. The CDR3 sequence is CASSLGGQGGDTQYF. CDR3 coding DNA: TGTGCCAGCAGCTTGGGCGGACAGGGGGGAGATACGCAGTATTTT.

The rearrangement joins TRBV11-3 to TRBJ2-1, with D perhaps matching TRBD1 (6 bases). The CDR3 has 14 residues. The V end was cut by 1 base, the J end by 9 bases, with 13 bases between. The germline V gene has CDR1 SGHNT and CDR2 YENEEA. The CDR3 DNA reads as TGTGCCAGCAGCTTAGGCGCAGGGACATCTGAGCAGTTCTTC. Translated: CASSLGAGTSEQFF.

The chain uses TRBV3-1 (or the pseudogene TRBV3-2) and TRBJ1-2, with a tentative D call TRBD1 (5 bases). The CDR3 is 14 amino acids. The germline V gene encodes CDR1 LGHDT and CDR2 YNNKEL (reference sequence). With 4 bases removed from V and 1 base from J, the gap between germline ends came to 10 bases. The CDR3 DNA reads as TGTGCCAGCAGCCGGCCGGACAATAACTATGGCTACACCTTC. This codes for CASSRPDNNYGYTF.

This chain links TRBV11-2 with TRBJ1-1; D uncertain. In germline, CDR1 is SGHAT, CDR2 FQNNGV. The CDR3 length is 15 residues. Deletions cut 5 bases from V and 1 base from J, with 14 bases between. DNA for the CDR3: TGTGCCAGCAGCGTCACCACACGGGGGAACACTGAAGCTTTCTTT. This translates into CASSVTTRGNTEAFF.

The rearrangement links TRBV23-1 to TRBJ1-5; maybe TRBD1 (5 bases). Being an ORF, TRBV23-1 has a function that is uncertain. This CDR3 is 19 amino acids long. Trimming cost V 1 base and J 2 bases, with 21 bases left between them. CDR3 sequence reads: CASSQWSAIQEGGNQPQHF. DNA for the CDR3: TGCGCCAGCAGTCAATGGTCTGCGATACAGGAAGGGGGCAATCAGCCCCAGCATTTT.

The chain recombines TRBV5-4 with TRBJ2-2; 7 bases align to TRBD2. The CDR3 loop spans 15 amino acids. Trimming took 3 bases from V and 5 from J; bases not matched to a gene: 7. The germline CDR1 and CDR2 sequences are SGHNT and YYREEE (reference sequence). In nucleotides, the CDR3 is TGTGCCAGCAGCTCCGGACTAGATGTGACCGGGGAGCTGTTTTTT. Encoded protein: CASSSGLDVTGELFF. Combining the CDR3 with reference TRBV5-4 and TRBJ2-2 gives the whole variable domain ETGVTQSPTHLIKTRGQQVTLRCSSQSGHNTVSWYQQALGQGPQFIFQYYREEENGRGNFPPRFSGLQFPNYSSELNVNALELDDSALYLCASSSGLDVTGELFFGEGSRLTVL.

V is TRBV7-2 and J is TRBJ2-7; 7 bases map to TRBD1. Trimming removed 3 bases from V and 3 bases from J; junction bases left unmatched: 5. Germline assignment: CDR1 SGHTA and CDR2 FQGNSA. The CDR3 extends over 14 amino acids. The CDR3 region is CASSFYRGNYEQYF. The CDR3 region has the DNA TGTGCCAGCAGCTTCTACAGGGGAAACTACGAGCAGTACTTC. The full variable domain, with the rest looked up from reference TRBV7-2 and TRBJ2-7, is GAGVSQSPSNKVTEKGKDVELRCDPISGHTALYWYRQSLGQGLEFLIYFQGNSAPDKSGLPSDRFSAERTGGSVSTLTIQRTQQEDSAVYLCASSFYRGNYEQYFGPGTRLTVT.

Only one count was recorded for this clone. The chain links TRBV24-1 to TRBJ1-2; 7 bases fit TRBD1. Germline V lookup: CDR1 KGHDR, CDR2 SFDVKD. J was trimmed by 5 bases and V by 7 bases; bases with no gene match: 6. The CDR3 is made up of 13 amino acids. In DNA form, the CDR3 reads TGTGCCACCAGCGACAGGGCGGGGTATGGCTACACCTTC. This encodes CATSDRAGYGYTF.